Detailed here is one T cell receptor beta chain. The clone's antigen remains unknown. One base away there is no much larger clone; base qualities are not given. This sample is part of a study of T cell repertoires in cytomegalovirus infection (dated by TCRdb to the late 2010s). Some background on the complete study: Recently identified HLA-C-restricted CMV epitopes, whose presentation resists viral immunomodulation, were targeted by peptide stimulations together with well-studied HLA-B-restricted epitopes. Donor HLA type was relevant to the analysis, because carriage of CMV infection together with the matching HLA type was indicated by public TCR beta signatures.

The research as a whole found: In both this cohort and an independent cohort of 352 donors, the cumulative frequency of public TCR beta family members distinguished carriers of CMV infection plus the relevant HLA type. The ex vivo response was dominated by HLA-C-restricted CMV-specific TCR beta clonotypes, and the single most frequent clonotype in two of eight donors was supplied by these HLA-C-restricted clonotypes.

In light of the paper, this sample's treatment or condition label describes: in vitro stimulation with specific CMV peptide epitopes to enrich CMV-specific T cells. The sequencer was an Illumina HiSeq 1500. Clones were called with MiXCR by TCRdb after fastp trimmed the public reads at Q25, and only in-frame beta chains were retained. Rows merge per CDR3 protein into single entries with the most common DNA and genes. The sample table shows hundreds of thousands of distinct CDR3 sequences, and roughly 46% are seen once. 43% of the sample is held by the ten biggest clonotypes. CDR1 MNHNS and CDR2 SASEGT are derived from the germline V gene. Spanning cysteine to phenylalanine, the CDR3 consists of 15 amino acids. Only the CDR3 DNA is retained, 45 bases long and in frame from the first base. Trimming accounts for 3 bases at V and 5 bases at J, while the number of junction bases matched to no gene is 7.

The sequence joins TRBV6-1 to TRBJ2-1, with 7 bases matching TRBD1. The source material was cultured PBMCs, sampled from culture after CMV antigen stimulation. This clonotype originated in a human donor in good health (CMV status not recorded). Some clones in this sample may be carry-over from other donors' samples. The DNA sequence is as follows: TGTGCCAGCAGTGAGTTTGGACAGGCCAACAATGAGCAGTTCTTC. Its product reads: CASSEFGQANNEQFF.